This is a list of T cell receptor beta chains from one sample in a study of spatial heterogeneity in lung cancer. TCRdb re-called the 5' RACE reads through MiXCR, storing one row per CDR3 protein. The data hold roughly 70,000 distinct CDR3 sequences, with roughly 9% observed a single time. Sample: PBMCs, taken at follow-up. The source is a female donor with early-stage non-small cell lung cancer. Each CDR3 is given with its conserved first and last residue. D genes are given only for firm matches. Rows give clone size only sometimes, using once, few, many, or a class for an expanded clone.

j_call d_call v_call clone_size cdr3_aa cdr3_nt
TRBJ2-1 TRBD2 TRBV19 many CASSPLAGGHEQFF TGTGCCAGTAGTCCCCTAGCGGGAGGGCATGAGCAGTTCTTC
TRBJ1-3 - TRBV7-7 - CASSEGAGNTIYF TGTGCTAGCAGCGAGGGAGCTGGAAACACCATATATTTT
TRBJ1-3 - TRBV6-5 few CASSPSPLGPGNTIYF TGTGCCAGCAGCCCTAGCCCCCTAGGGCCAGGAAACACCATATATTTT
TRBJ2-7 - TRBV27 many CASTTRDGGLYEQYF TGTGCCAGCACCACACGGGACGGGGGGCTCTACGAGCAGTACTTC
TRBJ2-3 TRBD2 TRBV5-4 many CASSLTSGRADTQYF TGTGCCAGCAGCCTGACTAGCGGGAGGGCCGATACGCAGTATTTT
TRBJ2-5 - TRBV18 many CASSPGGISSQETQYF TGTGCCAGCTCACCAGGGGGGATTTCTTCTCAAGAGACCCAGTACTTC
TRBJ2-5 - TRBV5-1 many CASSFGHGPPETQYF TGCGCCAGCAGCTTCGGCCATGGTCCTCCCGAGACCCAGTACTTC
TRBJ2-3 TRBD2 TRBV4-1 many CASSQDRSSGRGATQYF TGCGCCAGCAGCCAAGATCGGTCTAGCGGGAGAGGGGCTACGCAGTATTTT
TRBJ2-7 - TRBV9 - CASSVDPAGAYEQYF TGTGCCAGCAGCGTCGACCCTGCGGGCGCCTACGAGCAGTACTTC
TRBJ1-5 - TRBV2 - CASSELGIGNQPQHF TGTGCCAGCAGTGAATTGGGGATTGGCAATCAGCCCCAGCATTTT
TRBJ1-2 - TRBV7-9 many CASSLVRDNYGYTF TGTGCCAGCAGCTTAGTCAGGGACAACTATGGCTACACCTTC
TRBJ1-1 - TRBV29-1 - CSVGLGTEAFF TGCAGCGTTGGGCTGGGCACTGAAGCTTTCTTT
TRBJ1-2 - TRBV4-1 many CASSEAGDGGYGYTF TGCGCCAGCAGCGAGGCTGGGGACGGAGGCTATGGCTACACCTTC
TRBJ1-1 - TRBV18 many CASSLLGEVAFF TGTGCCAGCTCACTTCTAGGGGAGGTAGCTTTCTTT
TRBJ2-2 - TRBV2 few CASTGELFF TGTGCCAGCACCGGGGAGCTGTTTTTT
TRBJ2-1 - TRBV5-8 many CASSLTSSNEQFF TGTGCCAGCAGCTTGACTAGTAGCAATGAGCAGTTCTTC
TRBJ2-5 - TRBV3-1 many CASSQMGSSGETQYF TGTGCCAGCAGCCAAATGGGATCATCGGGAGAGACCCAGTACTTC
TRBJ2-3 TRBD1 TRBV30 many CAWAGGLRDTQYF TGTGCCTGGGCAGGGGGCCTGAGAGATACGCAGTATTTT
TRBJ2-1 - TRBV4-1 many CASSQASREQFF TGCGCCAGCAGCCAAGCCTCCCGAGAGCAGTTCTTC
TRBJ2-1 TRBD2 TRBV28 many CASGLGQGNEQFF TGTGCCAGCGGACTAGGGCAAGGCAATGAGCAGTTCTTC
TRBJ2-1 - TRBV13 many CASSLGVNEQFF TGTGCCAGCAGCCTGGGGGTCAATGAGCAGTTCTTC
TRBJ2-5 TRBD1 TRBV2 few CASSWTGPRQGTQYF TGTGCCAGCAGTTGGACAGGGCCAAGACAGGGGACCCAGTACTTC
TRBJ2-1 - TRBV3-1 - CASSQPGQNNEQFF TGTGCCAGCAGCCAACCGGGACAAAACAATGAGCAGTTCTTC
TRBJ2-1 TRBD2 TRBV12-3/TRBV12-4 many CASSGSLAGGNEQFF TGTGCCAGCAGTGGCTCACTAGCGGGGGGGAATGAGCAGTTCTTC
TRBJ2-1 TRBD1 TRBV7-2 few CASSLVGTGGYNEQFF TGTGCCAGCAGCTTAGTCGGGACAGGGGGCTACAATGAGCAGTTCTTC
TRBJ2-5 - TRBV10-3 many CAISERGGRQETQYF TGTGCCATCAGTGAGAGAGGGGGGCGACAAGAGACCCAGTACTTC
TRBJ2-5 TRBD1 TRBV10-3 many CAISESTTGRGTQYF TGTGCCATCAGTGAGTCGACGACAGGGAGAGGGACCCAGTACTTC
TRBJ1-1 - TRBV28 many CASSKVVGTAFF TGTGCCAGCAGCAAGGTGGTAGGAACAGCTTTCTTT
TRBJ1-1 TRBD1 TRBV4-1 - CASSRNRGRGNTEAFF TGCGCCAGCAGCCGAAACAGGGGGCGAGGGAACACTGAAGCTTTCTTT
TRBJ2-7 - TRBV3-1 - CASSPWNSEQYF TGTGCCAGCAGCCCCTGGAACTCAGAGCAGTACTTC
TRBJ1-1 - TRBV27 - CASGRQMNTEAFF TGTGCCAGCGGGAGACAGATGAACACTGAAGCTTTCTTT
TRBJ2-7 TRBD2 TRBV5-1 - CASSLDSGRAYERYF TGCGCCAGCAGCTTGGATAGCGGGAGGGCCTACGAGCGGTACTTC
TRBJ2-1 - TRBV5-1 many CASSLNTRNEQFF TGCGCCAGCAGCTTAAACACACGTAATGAGCAGTTCTTC
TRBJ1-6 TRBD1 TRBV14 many CASSLRQGSSYNSPLHF TGTGCCAGCAGTTTAAGACAGGGGAGCTCCTATAATTCACCCCTCCACTTT
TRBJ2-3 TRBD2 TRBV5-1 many CASSLLAGGSDTQYF TGCGCCAGCAGCCTCCTCGCGGGAGGATCAGATACGCAGTATTTT
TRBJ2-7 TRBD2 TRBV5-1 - CASSFSAGAVYEQYF TGCGCCAGCAGCTTTTCAGCGGGAGCTGTCTACGAGCAGTACTTC
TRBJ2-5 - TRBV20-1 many CSARAGSAQETQYF TGCAGTGCTAGAGCCGGGTCAGCCCAAGAGACCCAGTACTTC
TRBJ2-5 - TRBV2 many CASCSSRQETQYF TGTGCCAGCTGTTCCAGCAGACAAGAGACCCAGTACTTC
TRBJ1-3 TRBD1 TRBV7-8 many CASSDGTGGTSSGNTIYF TGTGCCAGCAGCGACGGGACAGGGGGTACTAGCTCTGGAAACACCATATATTTT
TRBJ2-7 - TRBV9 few CASSVGGGGRIEPYEQYF TGTGCCAGCAGCGTAGGTGGCGGAGGACGCATAGAGCCCTACGAGCAGTACTTC
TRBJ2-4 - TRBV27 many CASSETLVGIQYF TGTGCCAGCAGTGAGACTCTCGTCGGCATTCAGTACTTC
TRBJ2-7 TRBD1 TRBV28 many CASSLAGTATYEQYF TGTGCCAGCAGTTTAGCCGGGACAGCTACCTACGAGCAGTACTTC
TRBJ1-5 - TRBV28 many CASSTPGHLNQPQHF TGTGCCAGCAGTACGCCGGGACATCTCAATCAGCCCCAGCATTTT
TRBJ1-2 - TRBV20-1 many CSARDEGLVVRAGYTF TGCAGTGCTAGAGATGAAGGGCTCGTGGTTCGGGCCGGCTACACCTTC
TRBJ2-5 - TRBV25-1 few CASNPRGGETQYF TGTGCCAGCAACCCAAGGGGGGGAGAGACCCAGTACTTC
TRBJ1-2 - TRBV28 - CASREDANYGYTF TGTGCCAGCAGGGAAGATGCTAACTATGGCTACACCTTC
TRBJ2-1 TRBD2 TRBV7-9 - CASRMTSGYNEQFF TGTGCCAGCAGAATGACTAGCGGTTACAATGAGCAGTTCTTC
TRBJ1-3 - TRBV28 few CASKTGVPGNTIYF TGTGCCAGTAAAACGGGGGTCCCTGGAAACACCATATATTTT
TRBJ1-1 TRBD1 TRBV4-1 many CASSQSYSTGIPEAFF TGCGCCAGCAGCCAAAGCTACTCGACAGGGATCCCTGAAGCTTTCTTT
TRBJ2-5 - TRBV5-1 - CASSADPGVVETQYF TGCGCCAGCAGCGCTGACCCCGGGGTCGTGGAGACCCAGTACTTC
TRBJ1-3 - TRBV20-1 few CSARDRPMSGNTIYF TGCAGTGCTAGAGATAGGCCAATGTCTGGAAACACCATATATTTT
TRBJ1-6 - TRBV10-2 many CASSEVRGAGSPLHF TGCGCCAGCAGTGAGGTTCGAGGGGCAGGTTCACCCCTCCACTTT